The 26 T cell receptor beta chains reported below all come from one sample, sequenced in a study of chemoradiotherapy in HPV16-positive cancers. Sequenced by immunoSEQ multiplex PCR; TCRdb stores in-frame clones only, minus some. The sample consists of some 4,100 clones, 72% of them appearing once. Sequenced here: tumor tissue, sampled from a patient who underwent chemoradiotherapy. The receptors come from a human donor with HPV-associated anogenital cancer.

V usage is TRBV10-3 and J usage is TRBJ2-7, with D perhaps matching TRBD1 (5 bases). The CDR3 is made up of 11 amino acids. The V gene lost 6 bases and the J gene lost 4 bases, with 7 bases spanning the gap. Germline V CDR1 and CDR2: ENHRY, SYGVKD. The CDR3 loop is CAIRQGYEQYF. CDR3 nucleotide sequence: TGTGCCATCAGGCAGGGTTACGAGCAGTACTTC.

The chain is built from TRBV11-3 and TRBJ2-3, with a possible D match to TRBD1 (6 bases). The V gene lost 5 bases and the J gene lost 3 bases, with 9 bases spanning the gap. Germline V CDR1 and CDR2: SGHNT, YENEEA. The CDR3 totals 13 residues. CDR3 loop: CASSRTGTDTQYF. The CDR3 coding sequence is TGTGCCAGCAGCCGAACAGGGACAGATACGCAGTATTTT.

The V gene is TRBV4-2, the J gene TRBJ1-6; D not resolved. V was shortened by 0 bases and J by 10 bases, with 7 bases between the two germline ends. CDR3 length: 13 amino acids. The germline V gene encodes CDR1 LGHNA and CDR2 YNFKEQ. CDR3 protein: CASSQDPGSPLHF. The CDR3 DNA follows: TGTGCCAGCAGCCAAGACCCGGGCTCACCCCTCCACTTT.

This clone was recorded a few times. The V call is TRBV6-4, the J call TRBJ2-1; D is ambiguous. Trimming took 6 bases from V and 5 from J, leaving 5 bases between them. From germline, CDR1 is MRHNA and CDR2 SNTAGT. The CDR3 covers 11 residues. As DNA, the CDR3 is TGTGCCAGCAGAGCCAACAATGAGCAGTTCTTC. Protein: CASRANNEQFF.

This chain joins TRBV28 and TRBJ1-5, with D possibly matching TRBD1 (5 bases). Germline CDR1 and CDR2: MDHEN and SYDVKM. V was pared by 3 bases and J by 4 bases, with 10 bases between. This CDR3 is built from 14 residues. The CDR3, as DNA: TGTGCCAGCAGTTTTGGGGCACGGAATCAGCCCCAGCATTTT. Translated: CASSFGARNQPQHF. Full variable domain (rest looked up from reference TRBV28 and TRBJ1-5): DVKVTQSSRYLVKRTGEKVFLECVQDMDHENMFWYRQDPGLGLRLIYFSYDVKMKEKGDIPEGYSVSREKKERFSLILESASTNQTSMYLCASSFGARNQPQHFGDGTRLSIL.

CDR3 nucleotide sequence: TGTGCCAGCAGCTTAGTAGTCAGCTTCAATCAGCCCCAGCATTTT. Its translation: CASSLVVSFNQPQHF. The V gene is TRBV7-2, the J gene TRBJ1-5, with D unresolved. Germline assignment: CDR1 SGHTA and CDR2 FQGNSA. With 1 base removed from V and 3 bases from J, the gap between germline ends came to 10 bases. This CDR3 is 15 amino acids long.

The chain combines TRBV28 with TRBJ2-2, with TRBD2 matching over 10 bases. The CDR3 spans 16 residues. Germline values: CDR1 MDHEN, CDR2 SYDVKM. V trimming: 5 bases; J trimming: 2 bases; junction bases outside the gene matches: 5. CDR3 sequence reads: CASSLSGRVNTGELFF. For the CDR3, the DNA is TGTGCCAGCAGTCTAAGCGGGAGGGTAAACACCGGGGAGCTGTTTTTT.

Relative to its sample, this clone is large. This chain links TRBV28 with TRBJ1-1; TRBD1 matches 9 bases. The CDR3 runs to 16 residues. V shed 2 bases and J 1 base; nucleotides not matched to a gene: 5. CDR1 MDHEN and CDR2 SYDVKM come from the germline V gene. The CDR3 protein is CASSLRTGAENTEAFF. The DNA for the CDR3 is TGTGCCAGCAGTTTAAGGACAGGGGCGGAGAACACTGAAGCTTTCTTT.

The rearrangement uses TRBV6-6 and TRBJ2-1; D not certain. Between the trimmed V and J ends, which lost 4 bases and 4 bases, there was a span of 5 bases. The germline V gene encodes CDR1 MNHNY and CDR2 SVGAGI (reference sequence). This CDR3 comprises 12 residues. The CDR3, as DNA: TGTGCCAGCAGTTCCGAATACAATGAGCAGTTCTTC. It yields the protein CASSSEYNEQFF.

The chain links TRBV27 to TRBJ1-5, with 7 nucleotides matching TRBD1. CDR1 is MNHEY and CDR2 is SMNVEV in the germline V gene (reference sequence). V trimming: 7 bases; J trimming: 6 bases; junction bases outside the gene matches: 6. This CDR3 is 13 amino acids long. The CDR3 spells CASKTGFGQPQHF. As DNA, the CDR3 is TGTGCCAGCAAGACAGGGTTTGGTCAGCCCCAGCATTTT.

This chain connects TRBV6-5 to TRBJ2-1; no reliable D call. The CDR3 extends over 13 amino acids. Germline CDR1 reads MNHEY; CDR2 reads SVGAGI. Trimming left V 2 bases short and J 9 bases short, with 11 bases between. In DNA, the CDR3 is TGTGCCAGCAGTTACACTGAGGAGACTGAGCAGTTCTTC. This sequence encodes CASSYTEETEQFF.

This sequence joins TRBV11-2 and TRBJ2-5; D unresolved. CDR3 length: 16 amino acids. The germline V gene has CDR1 SGHAT and CDR2 FQNNGV. The V end was cut by 1 base, the J end by 5 bases, with 17 bases between. The CDR3 region has the DNA TGTGCCAGCAGCTTAGTTCTTCCGGATCCTTTCGAGACCCAGTACTTC. Protein product: CASSLVLPDPFETQYF.

This clone was detected only once. The chain has TRBV10-3 and TRBJ2-1, with 11 bases lining up with TRBD2. J gave up 9 bases and V 0 bases, and 10 bases lay outside the gene matches. Germline V gene lookup returns CDR1 ENHRY and CDR2 SYGVKD. CDR3 length: 17 residues. The CDR3 region is CAISESKVTSGSSEQFF. The CDR3 coding sequence is TGTGCCATCAGTGAGTCTAAGGTAACTAGCGGGAGTTCTGAGCAGTTCTTC.

The CDR3 is CASSFLIGADGELFF. In nucleotides, the CDR3 is TGTGCCAGCAGTTTCCTAATCGGGGCGGACGGGGAGCTGTTTTTT. The genes are TRBV28 and TRBJ2-2, with D possibly called TRBD1 or TRBD2 (5 bases each). V lost 3 bases and J lost 7, with 15 bases in between. Germline lookup yields CDR1 MDHEN and CDR2 SYDVKM. CDR3 length: 15 amino acids.

This clone was recorded only once. The chain is built from TRBV5-4 and TRBJ2-2, with D hard to call. Germline assignment: CDR1 SGHNT and CDR2 YYREEE (reference sequence). Trimming left V 4 bases short and J 6 bases short, with 13 bases between. The CDR3 contains 14 residues. CDR3 region: CASSQPGPSGELFF. The CDR3 nucleotides are TGTGCCAGCAGCCAACCCGGTCCCTCCGGGGAGCTGTTTTTT.

Here the CDR3 DNA reads TGCGCCAGCAGGCCAGCCTCTAGCACAGATACGCAGTATTTT. This encodes CASRPASSTDTQYF. The chain couples TRBV5-1 to TRBJ2-3; no clear D gene. CDR1 and CDR2 from the germline V gene are SGHRS and YFSETQ. There are 14 residues in the CDR3. V was clipped by 5 bases and J by 0 bases, with 10 bases between them.

The chain combines TRBV5-1 with TRBJ2-1, with D possibly matching TRBD2 (5 bases). Germline V lookup: CDR1 SGHRS, CDR2 YFSETQ. The CDR3 is 14 residues long. Trimming cost V 1 base and J 8 bases, with 13 bases left between them. The CDR3 DNA reads as TGCGCCAGCAGCTTGACGAGGGTCGGACATGAGCAGTTCTTC. Its protein product is CASSLTRVGHEQFF.

This clone has more than one count but fewer than ten. The chain combines TRBV28 with TRBJ2-1, with TRBD2 identical over 12 bases. CDR3 length: 16 residues. Trimming removed 4 bases from V and 7 bases from J; junction bases left unmatched: 8. Germline CDR1 is MDHEN and CDR2 is SYDVKM. DNA for the CDR3: TGTGCCAGCAGTTGGACTAGCGGGAAGGGGCAGAATGAGCAGTTCTTC. Residues: CASSWTSGKGQNEQFF.

This chain uses TRBV7-2 with TRBJ1-4; D is unresolved. V shed 5 bases and J shed 0 bases, with 7 bases lying between them. Looked up from germline, CDR1 is SGHTA and CDR2 is FQGNSA. The CDR3 totals 14 residues. As DNA, the CDR3 is TGTGCCAGCAGCCGCACAGCAACTAATGAAAAACTGTTTTTT. Its translation is CASSRTATNEKLFF.

The chain combines TRBV5-6 with TRBJ2-1; the match to TRBD1 covers 7 bases. The CDR3 consists of 15 residues. Trimming took 2 bases from V and 10 from J; bases not matched to a gene: 12. The germline V gene encodes CDR1 SGHDT and CDR2 YYEEEE. CDR3 in amino acids: CASSFYGDRVNEQFF. The CDR3 DNA sequence: TGTGCCAGCAGCTTCTATGGAGACAGGGTTAACGAGCAGTTCTTC.

The V and J genes are TRBV7-6 and TRBJ2-7, with 7 positions matching TRBD2. Germline CDR1 reads SGHVS; CDR2 reads FNYEAQ. The V and J ends lost 5 bases and 3 bases, in that order; junction bases with no gene match: 4. There are 13 residues in the CDR3. The CDR3 nucleotides are TGTGCCAGCAGCGCGGGAGCGGTCTACGAGCAGTACTTC. Translated: CASSAGAVYEQYF.

The chain is built from TRBV5-1 and TRBJ2-7; D perhaps matches TRBD2 (5 bases). V dropped 1 base and J dropped 6 bases, with 20 bases sitting between them. Germline V gene sequence: CDR1 SGHRS, CDR2 YFSETQ. The CDR3 loop spans 16 amino acids. The CDR3 loop is CASSLIGSGLAGEQYF. The CDR3, as DNA: TGCGCCAGCAGCTTGATAGGGAGCGGCCTTGCGGGCGAGCAGTACTTC. Full variable domain (missing parts from reference TRBV5-1 and TRBJ2-7): KAGVTQTPRYLIKTRGQQVTLSCSPISGHRSVSWYQQTPGQGLQFLFEYFSETQRNKGNFPGRFSGRQFSNSRSEMNVSTLELGDSALYLCASSLIGSGLAGEQYFGPGTRLTVT.

The chain employs TRBV15 and TRBJ2-5; 8 bases are a match to TRBD1. This CDR3 comprises 15 residues. The V gene end was trimmed by 3 bases and the J gene end by 4 bases; junction bases not matched to a gene: 7. CDR1 LNHNV and CDR2 YYDKDF come from the germline V gene (reference sequence). CDR3 coding DNA: TGTGCCACCAGCAGGAGGACAGGGTCGTCAGAGACCCAGTACTTC. It specifies CATSRRTGSSETQYF.

This clone occurred once. The genes are TRBV5-1 and TRBJ2-5; D call uncertain. The CDR3 length is 11 residues. Deletions cut 4 bases from V and 5 bases from J, with 6 bases between. Germline loops: CDR1 SGHRS, CDR2 YFSETQ. The CDR3 region has the DNA TGCGCCAGCAGCGATTCTGAGACCCAGTACTTC. It codes for CASSDSETQYF.

The V and J genes are TRBV2 and TRBJ2-3, with a possible D match to TRBD1 (6 bases). The CDR3 extends over 16 amino acids. V lost 4 bases and J 2 bases, leaving 16 bases between the germline ends. Germline V gives CDR1 SNHLY, CDR2 FYNNEI. CDR3 amino acids: CASSGSQGWNTDTQYF. CDR3 nucleotide sequence: TGTGCCAGCAGTGGTTCACAGGGATGGAACACAGATACGCAGTATTTT.

The genes are TRBV27 and TRBJ2-3, with D perhaps matching TRBD2 (6 bases). Trimming stripped 3 bases from V and 0 bases from J, with 10 bases between. CDR3 size: 15 residues. Per germline, CDR1 MNHEY and CDR2 SMNVEV (reference sequence). CDR3 in DNA: TGTGCCAGCAGTTTTAAGGGAGGTAGCACAGATACGCAGTATTTT. Translating gives CASSFKGGSTDTQYF.